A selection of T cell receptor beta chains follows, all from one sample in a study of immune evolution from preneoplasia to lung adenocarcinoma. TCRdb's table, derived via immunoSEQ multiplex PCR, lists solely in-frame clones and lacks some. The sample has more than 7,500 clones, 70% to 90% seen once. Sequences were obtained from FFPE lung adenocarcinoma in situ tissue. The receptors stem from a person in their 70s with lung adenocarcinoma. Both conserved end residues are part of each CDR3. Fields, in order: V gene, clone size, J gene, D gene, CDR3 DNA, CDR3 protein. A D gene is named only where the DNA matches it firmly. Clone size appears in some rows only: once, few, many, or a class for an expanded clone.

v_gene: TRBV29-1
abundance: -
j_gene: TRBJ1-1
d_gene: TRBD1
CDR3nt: TGCAGCGTTGGACAGGGGATGAGTTTCACTGAAGCTTTCTTT
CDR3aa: CSVGQGMSFTEAFF

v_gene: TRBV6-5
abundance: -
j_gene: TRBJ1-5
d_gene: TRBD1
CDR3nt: TGTGCCAGCAGCTCAGGGGGCGGACAGCCCCAGCATTTT
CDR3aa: CASSSGGGQPQHF

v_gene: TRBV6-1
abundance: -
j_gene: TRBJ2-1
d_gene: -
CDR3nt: TGTGCCAGCAGTTCGGAGGGGCTGAATGAGCAGTTCTTC
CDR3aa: CASSSEGLNEQFF

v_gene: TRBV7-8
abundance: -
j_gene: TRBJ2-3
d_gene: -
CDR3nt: TGTGCCAGCAGCTTAGTAGGGGAGGCAGATACGCAGTATTTT
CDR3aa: CASSLVGEADTQYF

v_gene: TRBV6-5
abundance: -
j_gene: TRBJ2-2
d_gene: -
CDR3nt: TGTGCCGCCGGGGAATGGGGGCAGAACACCGGGGAGCTGTTTTTT
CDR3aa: CAAGEWGQNTGELFF

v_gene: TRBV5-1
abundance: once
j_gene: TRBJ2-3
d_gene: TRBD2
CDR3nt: TGCGCCAGCAGCTCCGGGACTAGCGGGAGGTGGGGCACAGATACGCAGTATTTT
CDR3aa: CASSSGTSGRWGTDTQYF

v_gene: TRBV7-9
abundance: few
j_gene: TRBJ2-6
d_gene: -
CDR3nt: TGTGCCAGCAGCTTGGGGACATCTGGGGCCAACGTCCTGACTTTC
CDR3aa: CASSLGTSGANVLTF

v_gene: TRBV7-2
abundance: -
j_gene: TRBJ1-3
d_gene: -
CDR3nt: TGTGCCAGCAGCGCAGAAATAGGGATCACCATATATTTT
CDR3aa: CASSAEIGITIYF

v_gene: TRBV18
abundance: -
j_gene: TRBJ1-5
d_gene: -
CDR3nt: TGTGCCAGCTCACCGTCCCCCAGCAATCAGCCCCAGCATTTT
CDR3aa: CASSPSPSNQPQHF

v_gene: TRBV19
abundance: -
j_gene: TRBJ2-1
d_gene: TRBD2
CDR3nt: TGTGCCAGCAACCATGGGCCTAGCGGTGGATACAATGAGCAGTTCTTC
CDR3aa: CASNHGPSGGYNEQFF

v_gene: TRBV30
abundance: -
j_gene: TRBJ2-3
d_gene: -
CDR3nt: TGTGCCTGGACCTCAGCCCCAGATACGCAGTATTTT
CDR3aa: CAWTSAPDTQYF

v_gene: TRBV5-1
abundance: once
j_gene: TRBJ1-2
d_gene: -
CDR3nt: TGCGCCAGCAGCTTCGGACAGACTAACTATGGCTACACCTTC
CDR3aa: CASSFGQTNYGYTF

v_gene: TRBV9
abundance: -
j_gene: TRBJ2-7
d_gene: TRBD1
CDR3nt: TGTGCCAGCAGCCCGCGAGGGACAGGGTTACACGAGCAGTACTTC
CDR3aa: CASSPRGTGLHEQYF

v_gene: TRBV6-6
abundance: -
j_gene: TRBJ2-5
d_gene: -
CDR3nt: TGTGCCAGCAGTTATGGACGACAAGAGACCCAGTACTTC
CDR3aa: CASSYGRQETQYF

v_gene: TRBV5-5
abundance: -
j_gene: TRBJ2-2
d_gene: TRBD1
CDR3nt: TGTGCCAGCAGCCCCTTGGACAGGGAACACACCGGGGAGCTGTTTTTT
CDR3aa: CASSPLDREHTGELFF

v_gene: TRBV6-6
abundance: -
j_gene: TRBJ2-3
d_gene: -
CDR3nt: TGTGCCAGCAGGAGGATCCAGGGGAAGCAGTATTTT
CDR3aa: CASRRIQGKQYF

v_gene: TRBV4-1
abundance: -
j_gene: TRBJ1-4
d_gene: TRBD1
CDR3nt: TGCGCCAGCAGCCTCAGGACAGGCTATGCTGAAAAACTGTTTTTT
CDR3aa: CASSLRTGYAEKLFF

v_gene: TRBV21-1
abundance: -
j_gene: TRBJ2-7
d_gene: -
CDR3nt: TGTGCCAGCAGCCACGGGGCAGTCTACGAGCAGTACTTC
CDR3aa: CASSHGAVYEQYF

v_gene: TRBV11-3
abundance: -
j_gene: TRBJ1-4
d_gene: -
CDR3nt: TGTGCCAGCAGCTTCGGGTACGACGCTAATGAAAAACTGTTTTTT
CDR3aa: CASSFGYDANEKLFF

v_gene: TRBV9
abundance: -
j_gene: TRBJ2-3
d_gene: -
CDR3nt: TGTGCCAGCAGCGTAGTGGCGTCAGGGACAGATACGCAGTATTTT
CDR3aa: CASSVVASGTDTQYF

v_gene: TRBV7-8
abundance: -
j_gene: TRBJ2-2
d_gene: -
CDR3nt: TGTGCCAGCAGCCCCCAAACCGGGACATACACCGGGGAGCTGTTTTTT
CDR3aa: CASSPQTGTYTGELFF

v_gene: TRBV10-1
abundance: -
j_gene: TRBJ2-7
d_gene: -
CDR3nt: TGCGCCAGCAGTGATACCTACGGGGCGACCTACGAGCAGTACTTC
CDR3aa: CASSDTYGATYEQYF

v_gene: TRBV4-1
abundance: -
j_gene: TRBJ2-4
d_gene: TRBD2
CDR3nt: TGCGCCAGCAGCCACTCTAGCGGGGGGTGGGAAAACATTCAGTACTTC
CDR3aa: CASSHSSGGWENIQYF

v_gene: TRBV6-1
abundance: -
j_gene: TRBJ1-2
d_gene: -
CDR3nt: TGTGCCAGCAGTGAAGTAGGCAGGCTCTATGGCTACACCTTC
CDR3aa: CASSEVGRLYGYTF

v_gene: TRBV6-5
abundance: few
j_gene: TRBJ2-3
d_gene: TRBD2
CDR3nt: TGTGCCAGCAGTTATGCGAGCGGGGGCACAGATACGCAGTATTTT
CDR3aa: CASSYASGGTDTQYF

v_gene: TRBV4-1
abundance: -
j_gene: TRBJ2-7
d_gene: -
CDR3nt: TGCGCCAGCAGCCGGGCGGGTTACGAGCAGTACTTC
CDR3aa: CASSRAGYEQYF

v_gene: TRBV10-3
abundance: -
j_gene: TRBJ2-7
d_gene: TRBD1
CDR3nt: TGTGCCATCAGTGAGTCGGCAGGGGGATCCTACGAGCAGTACTTC
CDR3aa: CAISESAGGSYEQYF

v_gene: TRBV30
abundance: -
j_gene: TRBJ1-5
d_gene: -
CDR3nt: TGTGCCTGGAGTGTTCAGACCGGCCAGCCCCAGCATTTT
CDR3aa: CAWSVQTGQPQHF

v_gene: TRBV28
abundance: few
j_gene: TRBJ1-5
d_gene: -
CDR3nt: TGTGCCAGCAGCGTAGGGACAAGGGTCAATCAGCCCCAGCATTTT
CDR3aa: CASSVGTRVNQPQHF

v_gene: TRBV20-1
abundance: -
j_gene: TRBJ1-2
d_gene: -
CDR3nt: TGCAGTGCTAGCCGGCCCGGGGGCTACACCTTC
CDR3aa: CSASRPGGYTF

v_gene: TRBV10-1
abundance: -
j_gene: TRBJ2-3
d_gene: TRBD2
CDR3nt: TGCGCCAGCAGTGGTGAGCGGGACACAGATACGCAGTATTTT
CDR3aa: CASSGERDTDTQYF

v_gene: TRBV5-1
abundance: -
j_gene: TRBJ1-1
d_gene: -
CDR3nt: TGCGCCAGCAGCTTAAATGTGGATTCTGAAGCTTTCTTT
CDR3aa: CASSLNVDSEAFF

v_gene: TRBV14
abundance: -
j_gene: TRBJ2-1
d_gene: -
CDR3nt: TGTGCCAGCAGCGTTCGCCGGGACTCCTGGGGGCACAATGAGCAGTTCTTC
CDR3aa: CASSVRRDSWGHNEQFF

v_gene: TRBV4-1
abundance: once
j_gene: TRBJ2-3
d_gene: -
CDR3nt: TGCGCCAGCAGCCTAACACCACGAGATACGCAGTATTTT
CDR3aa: CASSLTPRDTQYF

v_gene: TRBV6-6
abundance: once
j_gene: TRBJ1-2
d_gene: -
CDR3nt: TGTGCCATTCCCCGGCCGGGGGGGCCTAACTATGGCTACACCTTC
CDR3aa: CAIPRPGGPNYGYTF

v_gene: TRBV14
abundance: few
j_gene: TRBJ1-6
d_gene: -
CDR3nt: TGTGCCAGCAGCCAAGTTTCCGGGTATAATTCACCCCTCCACTTT
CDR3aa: CASSQVSGYNSPLHF

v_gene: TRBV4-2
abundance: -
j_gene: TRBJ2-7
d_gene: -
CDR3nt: TGTGCCAGCAGCCAAAGTCGACTCCGCTCCTACGAGCAGTACTTC
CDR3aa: CASSQSRLRSYEQYF